The T cell receptor beta chain described here comes from a study of blood T cell repertoires in COVID-19. Only one count was recorded for this clone. The study drew participants aged about 18 to 89 years from 24 US areas. Source study methods: Reference gene primer amplification in the assay estimated nucleated cell counts. Method: immunoSEQ multiplex PCR; TCRdb's copy keeps in-frame clones and lacks some. D and trimming come from the DNA, and the V and J calls and clone size come from that table. Found here are a few hundred thousand clones, 80% to 90% of them singletons; the top ten hold roughly 4.3%. CDR3 size: 15 residues. Germline trimming cut 5 bases from V and 4 bases from J; bases unmatched to any gene: 10. Germline V gives CDR1 LGHDT, CDR2 YNNKEL (reference sequence).

The sample comprised PBMCs or T cells enriched from blood (not recorded which). The clonotype comes from a young woman who had recovered from COVID-19. The chain is built from TRBV3-1 (or the pseudogene TRBV3-2) and TRBJ1-2, with 7 bases fitting TRBD1. This chain's CDR3 is CASSYNRGGGYGYTF. The CDR3 coding sequence is TGTGCCAGCAGCTATAACAGGGGAGGAGGCTATGGCTACACCTTC.